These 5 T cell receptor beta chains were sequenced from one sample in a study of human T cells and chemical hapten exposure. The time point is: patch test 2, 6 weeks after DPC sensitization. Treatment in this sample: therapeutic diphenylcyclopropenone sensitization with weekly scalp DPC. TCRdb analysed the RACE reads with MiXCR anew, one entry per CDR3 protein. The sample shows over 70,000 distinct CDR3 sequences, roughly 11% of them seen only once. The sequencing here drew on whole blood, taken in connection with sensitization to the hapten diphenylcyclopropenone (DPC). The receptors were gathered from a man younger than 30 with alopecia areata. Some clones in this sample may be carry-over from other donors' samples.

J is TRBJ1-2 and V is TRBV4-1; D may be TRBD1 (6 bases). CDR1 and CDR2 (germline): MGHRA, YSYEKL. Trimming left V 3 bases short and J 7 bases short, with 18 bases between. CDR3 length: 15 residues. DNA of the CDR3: TGCGCCAGCAGCCATGCGGGATTACAGGGTTTTGGCTACACCTTC. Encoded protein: CASSHAGLQGFGYTF.

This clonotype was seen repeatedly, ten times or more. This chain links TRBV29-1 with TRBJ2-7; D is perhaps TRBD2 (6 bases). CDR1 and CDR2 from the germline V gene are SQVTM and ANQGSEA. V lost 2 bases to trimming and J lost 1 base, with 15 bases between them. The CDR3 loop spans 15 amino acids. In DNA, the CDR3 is TGCAGCGTTGAACCACAGGAGGGTGAGTCCTACGAGCAGTACTTC. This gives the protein CSVEPQEGESYEQYF.

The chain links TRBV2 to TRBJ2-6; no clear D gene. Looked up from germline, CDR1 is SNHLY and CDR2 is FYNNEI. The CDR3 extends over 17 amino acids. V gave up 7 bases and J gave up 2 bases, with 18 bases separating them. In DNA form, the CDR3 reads TGTGCCAGCAAAAGTCCAGACTCTTCCGCTGGGGCCAACGTCCTGACTTTC. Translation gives CASKSPDSSAGANVLTF.

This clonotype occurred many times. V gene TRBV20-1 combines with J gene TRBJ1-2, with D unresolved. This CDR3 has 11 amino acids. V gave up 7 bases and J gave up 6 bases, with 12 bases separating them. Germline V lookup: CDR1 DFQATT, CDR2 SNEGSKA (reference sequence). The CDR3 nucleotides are TGCAGTGGGGTAGGGATCCATGGCTACACCTTC. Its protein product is CSGVGIHGYTF.

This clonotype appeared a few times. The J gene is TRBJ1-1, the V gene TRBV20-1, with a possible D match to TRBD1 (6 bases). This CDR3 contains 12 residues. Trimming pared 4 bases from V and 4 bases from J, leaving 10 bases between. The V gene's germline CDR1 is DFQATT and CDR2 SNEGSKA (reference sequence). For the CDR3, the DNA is TGCAGTGCTACCAGGGGCGGCACTGAAGCTTTCTTT. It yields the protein CSATRGGTEAFF.